Listed here is a single T cell receptor beta chain. This clonotype was seen at least ten times. The antigen it recognizes is unknown. No base qualities exist here, and no much larger clone lies one base off it. TCR beta CDR3 regions were amplified from RNA transcripts. The first round of RT-PCR for the TCR CDR3 was performed with the HTBI primer set and the Qiagen OneStep RT-PCR kit. The libraries were constructed in a second round of multiplex PCR and then size-selected and purified. Sequencing of the libraries was done on an Illumina HiSeq2000 using paired-end 100 bp reads. The original pipeline was this. SOAPnuke was used to process the raw data, throwing out any read that contained adapters or uncalled bases, had a mean Phred below 15, or lacked an exact constant-primer or identifier match. High-quality paired reads were merged with COPE v1.2.5, and unique nucleotide sequences were defined as clonotypes. Clonotypes were aligned to IMGT TRBV, TRBD and TRBJ reference segments using MiTCR v1.1. Only V-J combinations with frequency above 0.0001, covering 99.2% of repertoires, were analysed. A TCS score was defined as the ratio of F50 (clonal expansion) to E x V (chaos), with BLOSUM62-based TCRdist applied between CDR3 peptides within each V-J. Welch's t-statistics and random forest reduced fewer than 600 V-J features to roughly 13, which were used in a naive Bayes classifier (R e1071). The public reads were reprocessed in TCRdb via fastp at Q25 and MiXCR, keeping in-frame beta chains. Identical CDR3 protein sequences are pooled into one entry, listed with their most common genes and DNA. What appears here as the V and J calls and clone size reflects TCRdb's work, not the paper's. The sample table contains some 370,000 distinct CDR3 sequences; only one count was recorded for around 15% of them. Jointly, the top ten make up 28% of the sample.

Including cysteine and phenylalanine, the CDR3 has 14 amino acids. Just the 42-base CDR3 DNA is kept, in frame starting at base 1. V is shortened by 6 bases, J by 0 bases, and the region joining them spans 11 bases. Ophthalmopathy patients had moderately to severely active disease, Clinical Activity Score of at least 3, NOSPECS grade of at least 4, and duration under 3 months. The study excluded patients with uncontrolled infections, other autoimmune diseases, pregnancy or lactation. Clinical symptoms, serum thyroxine and TRAb, thyroid ultrasound, and orbital computed tomography formed the basis for the diagnoses. PBMCs were separated from approximately 9.9 ml of fresh peripheral blood using Ficoll-Paque density gradient centrifugation. Trizol reagent was used to extract total RNA, and RNA quality was then checked on an Agilent 2100 Bioanalyzer. These data are taken from a study of T cells in Graves' hyperthyroidism and ophthalmopathy (dated by TCRdb to about 2019). Background for the entire study: Peripheral blood was collected at initial diagnosis, before any treatment. To identify distinguishing TCR V-J signatures, a discovery cohort of 100 or so patients was used, comprising some 43 with Graves' ophthalmopathy and some 57 with stable Graves' hyperthyroidism. The paper describes TCR Vbeta CDR3 sequencing of 135 peripheral blood samples, made up of about 41 ophthalmopathy patients, 70 to 75 hyperthyroidism patients and 17 progressor patients. Prospective prediction of ophthalmopathy was tested in an independent validation cohort of some 20 hyperthyroidism patients and 17 patients who later progressed to ophthalmopathy. After sampling, hyperthyroidism patients received methimazole starting at 30 mg daily, and ophthalmopathy patients received high-dose intravenous methylprednisolone. The 90 to 100 discovery patients were randomly divided into training and test sets at a 7:3 ratio. The study also compared thyroid tissue and blood T-cell repertoires from five or six Graves' hyperthyroidism patients. Overall results and qualifications from the work: Most expanded thyroid clonotypes (frequency above 0.001) were also detected in blood, a finding suggesting that blood repertoires may reflect thyroid immune responses. During validation, the model predicted progression to ophthalmopathy a median of approximately 6.5 months ahead of onset, with almost 71% sensitivity and about 75% specificity. No statistical method was used to fix the sample size in advance, and group allocation was not hidden from the investigators. A 13 V-J signature model separated ophthalmopathy from stable hyperthyroidism, with over 85% sensitivity and about 81% specificity in cross-validation and 80%/75% in testing.

The rearranged chain carries TRBV12-3 or TRBV12-4 and TRBJ1-1, with the D segment identity uncertain. The clonotype comes from a man aged 50 to 59 with Graves' ophthalmopathy. Sequenced: blood. The base sequence is TGTGCCAGCAGGTCACAGAACTTGAACACTGAAGCTTTCTTT. It codes for CASRSQNLNTEAFF.